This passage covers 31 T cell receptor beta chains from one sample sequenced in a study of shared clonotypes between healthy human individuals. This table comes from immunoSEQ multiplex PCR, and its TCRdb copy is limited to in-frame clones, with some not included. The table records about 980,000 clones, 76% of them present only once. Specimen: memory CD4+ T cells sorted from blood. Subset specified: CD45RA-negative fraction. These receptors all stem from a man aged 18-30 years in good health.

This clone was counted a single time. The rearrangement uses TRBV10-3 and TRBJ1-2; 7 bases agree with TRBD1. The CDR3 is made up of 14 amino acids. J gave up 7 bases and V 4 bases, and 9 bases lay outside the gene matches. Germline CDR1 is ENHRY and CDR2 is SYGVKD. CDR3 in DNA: TGTGCCATCAGTGCAGCGACAGGGAAGGGTGGCTACACCTTC. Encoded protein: CAISAATGKGGYTF.

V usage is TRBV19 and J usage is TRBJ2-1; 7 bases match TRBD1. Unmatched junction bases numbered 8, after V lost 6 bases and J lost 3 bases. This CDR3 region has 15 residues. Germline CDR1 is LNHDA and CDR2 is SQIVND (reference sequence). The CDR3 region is CASSITGDLYNEQFF. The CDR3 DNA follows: TGTGCCAGTAGCATTACAGGGGATCTCTACAATGAGCAGTTCTTC.

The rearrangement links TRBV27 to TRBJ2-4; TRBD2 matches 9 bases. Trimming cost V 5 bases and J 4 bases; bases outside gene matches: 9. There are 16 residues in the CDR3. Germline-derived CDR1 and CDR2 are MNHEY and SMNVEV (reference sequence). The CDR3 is CASSRSGGQVKNIQYF. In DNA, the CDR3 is TGTGCCAGCAGTCGAAGCGGGGGGCAGGTTAAAAACATTCAGTACTTC.

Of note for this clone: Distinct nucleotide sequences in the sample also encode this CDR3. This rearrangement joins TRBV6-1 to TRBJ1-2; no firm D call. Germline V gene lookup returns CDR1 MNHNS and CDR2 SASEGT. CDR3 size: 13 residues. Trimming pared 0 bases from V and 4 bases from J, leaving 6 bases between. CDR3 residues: CASSEARGYGYTF. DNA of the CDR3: TGTGCCAGCAGTGAAGCTCGAGGCTATGGCTACACCTTC.

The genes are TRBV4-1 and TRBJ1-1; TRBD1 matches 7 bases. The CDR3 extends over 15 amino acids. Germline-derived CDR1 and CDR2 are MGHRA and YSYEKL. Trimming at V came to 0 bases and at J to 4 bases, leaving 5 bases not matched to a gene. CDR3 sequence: CASSQEGGVGTEAFF. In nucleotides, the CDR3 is TGCGCCAGCAGCCAAGAAGGGGGCGTGGGCACTGAAGCTTTCTTT.

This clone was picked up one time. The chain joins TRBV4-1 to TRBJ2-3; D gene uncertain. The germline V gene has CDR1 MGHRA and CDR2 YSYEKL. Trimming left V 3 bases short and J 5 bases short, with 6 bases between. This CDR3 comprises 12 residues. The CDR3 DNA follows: TGCGCCAGCAGCCATTTGGTAGATACGCAGTATTTT. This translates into CASSHLVDTQYF.

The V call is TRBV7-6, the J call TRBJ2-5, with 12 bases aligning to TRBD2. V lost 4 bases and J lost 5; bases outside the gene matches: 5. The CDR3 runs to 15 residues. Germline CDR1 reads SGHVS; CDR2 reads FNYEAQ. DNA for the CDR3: TGTGCCAGCAGCTCTAGCGGGAGGGCGCAGGAGACCCAGTACTTC. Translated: CASSSSGRAQETQYF.

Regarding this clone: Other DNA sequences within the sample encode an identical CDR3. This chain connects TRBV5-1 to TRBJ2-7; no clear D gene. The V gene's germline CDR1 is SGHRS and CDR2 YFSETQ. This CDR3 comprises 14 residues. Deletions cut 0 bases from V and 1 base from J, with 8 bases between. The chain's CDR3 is CASSLEGDSYEQYF. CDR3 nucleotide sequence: TGCGCCAGCAGCTTGGAGGGTGATTCCTACGAGCAGTACTTC.

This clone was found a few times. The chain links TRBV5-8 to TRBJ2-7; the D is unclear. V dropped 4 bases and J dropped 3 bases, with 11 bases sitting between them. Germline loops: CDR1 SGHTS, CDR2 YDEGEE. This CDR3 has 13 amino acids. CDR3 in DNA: TGTGCCAGCAGCCCGCCGGCCCACTACGAGCAGTACTTC. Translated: CASSPPAHYEQYF.

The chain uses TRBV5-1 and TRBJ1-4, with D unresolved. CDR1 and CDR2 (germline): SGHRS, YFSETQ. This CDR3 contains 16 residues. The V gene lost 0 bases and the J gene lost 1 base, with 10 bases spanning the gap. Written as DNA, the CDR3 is TGCGCCAGCAGCTTGGCCGCGCGGATAACTAATGAAAAACTGTTTTTT. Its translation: CASSLAARITNEKLFF. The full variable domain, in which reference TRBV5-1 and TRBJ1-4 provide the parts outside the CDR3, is KAGVTQTPRYLIKTRGQQVTLSCSPISGHRSVSWYQQTPGQGLQFLFEYFSETQRNKGNFPGRFSGRQFSNSRSEMNVSTLELGDSALYLCASSLAARITNEKLFFGSGTQLSVL.

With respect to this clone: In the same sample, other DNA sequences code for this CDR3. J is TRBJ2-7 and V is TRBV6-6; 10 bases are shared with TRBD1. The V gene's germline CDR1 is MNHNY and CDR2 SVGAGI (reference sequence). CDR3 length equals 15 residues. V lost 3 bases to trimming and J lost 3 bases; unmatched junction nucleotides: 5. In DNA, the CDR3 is TGTGCCAGCAGTTATCCGGGACAGGGGAGCTACGAGCAGTACTTC. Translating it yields CASSYPGQGSYEQYF.

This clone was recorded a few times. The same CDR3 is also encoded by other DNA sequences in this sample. The CDR3, as DNA: TGTGCCAGCAGCTTTCTAGCGGGGGTAGGCACAGATACGCAGTATTTT. It specifies CASSFLAGVGTDTQYF. This sequence joins TRBV5-8 and TRBJ2-3; 10 bases map to TRBD2. From germline, CDR1 is SGHTS and CDR2 YDEGEE. The length of the CDR3 is 16 residues. J lost 1 base, V lost 2 bases, and 4 bases had no gene match.

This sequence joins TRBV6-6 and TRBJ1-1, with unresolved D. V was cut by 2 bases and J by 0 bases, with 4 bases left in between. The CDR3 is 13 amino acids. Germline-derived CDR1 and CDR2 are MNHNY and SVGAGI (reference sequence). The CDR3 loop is CASSYDLNTEAFF. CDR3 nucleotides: TGTGCCAGCAGTTACGATCTGAACACTGAAGCTTTCTTT.

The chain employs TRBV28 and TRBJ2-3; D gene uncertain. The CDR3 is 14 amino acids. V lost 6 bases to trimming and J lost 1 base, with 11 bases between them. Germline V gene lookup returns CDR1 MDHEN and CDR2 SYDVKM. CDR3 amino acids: CASSTKLGTDTQYF. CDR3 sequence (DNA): TGTGCCAGCAGCACCAAATTGGGCACAGATACGCAGTATTTT. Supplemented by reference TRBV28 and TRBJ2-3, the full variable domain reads DVKVTQSSRYLVKRTGEKVFLECVQDMDHENMFWYRQDPGLGLRLIYFSYDVKMKEKGDIPEGYSVSREKKERFSLILESASTNQTSMYLCASSTKLGTDTQYFGPGTRLTVL.

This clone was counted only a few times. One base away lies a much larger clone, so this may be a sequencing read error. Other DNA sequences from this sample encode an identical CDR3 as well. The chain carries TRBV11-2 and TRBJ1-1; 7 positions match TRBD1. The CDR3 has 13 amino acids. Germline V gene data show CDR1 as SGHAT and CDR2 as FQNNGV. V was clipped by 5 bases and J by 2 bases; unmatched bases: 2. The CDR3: CASSRQGNTEAFF. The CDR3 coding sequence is TGTGCCAGCAGCCGACAGGGAAACACTGAAGCTTTCTTT.

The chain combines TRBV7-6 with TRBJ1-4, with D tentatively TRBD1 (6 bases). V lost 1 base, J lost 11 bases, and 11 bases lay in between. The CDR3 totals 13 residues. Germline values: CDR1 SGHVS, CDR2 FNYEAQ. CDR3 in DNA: TGTGCCAGCAGCTTAGAAGGGGGTCGGAAACTGTTTTTT. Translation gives CASSLEGGRKLFF. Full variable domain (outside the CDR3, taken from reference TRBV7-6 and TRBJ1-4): GAGVSQSPRYKVTKRGQDVALRCDPISGHVSLYWYRQALGQGPEFLTYFNYEAQQDKSGLPNDRFSAERPEGSISTLTIQRTEQRDSAMYRCASSLEGGRKLFFGSGTQLSVL.

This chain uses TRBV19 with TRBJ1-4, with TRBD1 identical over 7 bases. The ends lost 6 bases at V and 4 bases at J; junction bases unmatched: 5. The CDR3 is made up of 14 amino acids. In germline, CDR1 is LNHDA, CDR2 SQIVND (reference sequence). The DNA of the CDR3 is TGTGCCAGTAGCTCGACAGGGTTTAATGAAAAACTGTTTTTT. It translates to CASSSTGFNEKLFF.

CDR3 DNA sequence: TGTGCCAGCAATAGCCGTTCGGCTAGTGTGACCCAGTACTTC. Translation gives CASNSRSASVTQYF. The rearrangement links TRBV5-6 to TRBJ2-5; D unclear. The V and J ends lost 6 bases and 7 bases respectively, with 19 bases between them. CDR1 and CDR2 from the germline V gene are SGHDT and YYEEEE. The CDR3 loop spans 14 amino acids.

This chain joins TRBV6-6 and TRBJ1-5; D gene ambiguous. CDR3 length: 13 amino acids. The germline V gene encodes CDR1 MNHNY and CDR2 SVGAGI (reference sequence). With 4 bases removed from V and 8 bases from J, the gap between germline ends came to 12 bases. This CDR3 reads CASSFGRDEPQHF. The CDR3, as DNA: TGTGCCAGCAGTTTCGGAAGGGATGAGCCCCAGCATTTT.

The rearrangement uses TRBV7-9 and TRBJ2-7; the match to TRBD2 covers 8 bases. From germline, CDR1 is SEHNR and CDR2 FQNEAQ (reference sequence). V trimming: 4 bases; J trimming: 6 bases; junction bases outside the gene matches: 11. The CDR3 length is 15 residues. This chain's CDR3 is CASSSRSGRSFEQYF. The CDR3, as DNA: TGTGCCAGCAGCTCAAGGAGCGGGAGAAGTTTCGAGCAGTACTTC.

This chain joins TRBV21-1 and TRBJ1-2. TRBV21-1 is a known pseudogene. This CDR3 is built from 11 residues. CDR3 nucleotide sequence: TGTGCCAGTTCGACGGAATATGGCTACACCTTC. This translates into CASSTEYGYTF.

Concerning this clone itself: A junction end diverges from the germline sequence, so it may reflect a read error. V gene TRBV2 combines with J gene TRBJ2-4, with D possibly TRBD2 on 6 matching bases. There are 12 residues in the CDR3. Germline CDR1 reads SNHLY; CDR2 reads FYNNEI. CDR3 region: CSGGDSKNIQYF. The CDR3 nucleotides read TGCTCCGGAGGGGACTCCAAAAACATTCAGTACTTC.

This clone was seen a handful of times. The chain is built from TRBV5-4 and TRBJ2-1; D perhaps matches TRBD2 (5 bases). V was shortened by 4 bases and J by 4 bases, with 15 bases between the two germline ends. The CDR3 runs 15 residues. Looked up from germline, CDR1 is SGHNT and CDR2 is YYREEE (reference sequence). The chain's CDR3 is CASSRTGLGYNEQFF. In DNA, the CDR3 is TGTGCCAGCAGCCGAACGGGGTTAGGGTACAATGAGCAGTTCTTC.

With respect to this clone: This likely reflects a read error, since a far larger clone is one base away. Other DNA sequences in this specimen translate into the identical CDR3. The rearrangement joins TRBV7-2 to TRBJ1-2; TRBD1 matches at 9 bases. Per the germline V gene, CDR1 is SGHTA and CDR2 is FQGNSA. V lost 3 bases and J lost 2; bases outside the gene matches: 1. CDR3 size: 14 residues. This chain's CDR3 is CASSLGTGNYGYTF. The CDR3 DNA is TGTGCCAGCAGCTTGGGGACAGGGAACTATGGCTACACCTTC.

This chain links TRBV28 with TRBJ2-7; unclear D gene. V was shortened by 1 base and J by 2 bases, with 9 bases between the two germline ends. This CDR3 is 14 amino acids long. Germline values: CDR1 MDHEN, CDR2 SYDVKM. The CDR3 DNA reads TGTGCCAGCAGTTTATCCCAGGAACCCTACGAGCAGTACTTC. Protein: CASSLSQEPYEQYF.

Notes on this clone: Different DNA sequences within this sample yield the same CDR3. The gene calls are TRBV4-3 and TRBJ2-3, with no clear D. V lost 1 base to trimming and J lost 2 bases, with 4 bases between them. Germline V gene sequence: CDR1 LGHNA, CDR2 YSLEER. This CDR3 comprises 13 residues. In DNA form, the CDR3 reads TGCGCCAGCAGCCAAGGCCTCACAGATACGCAGTATTTT. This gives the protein CASSQGLTDTQYF.

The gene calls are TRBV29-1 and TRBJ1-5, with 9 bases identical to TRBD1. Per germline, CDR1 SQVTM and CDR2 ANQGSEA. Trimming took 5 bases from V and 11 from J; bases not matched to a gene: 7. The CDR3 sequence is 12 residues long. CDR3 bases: TGCAGCGTTCTGACAGGGGGAGAGTCCCAGCATTTT. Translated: CSVLTGGESQHF.

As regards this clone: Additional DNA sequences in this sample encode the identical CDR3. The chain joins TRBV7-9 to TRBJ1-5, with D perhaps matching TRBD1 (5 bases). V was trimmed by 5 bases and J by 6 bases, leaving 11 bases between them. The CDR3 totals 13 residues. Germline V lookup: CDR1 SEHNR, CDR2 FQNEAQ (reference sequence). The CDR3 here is CASSRDEAQPQHF. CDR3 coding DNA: TGTGCCAGCAGCAGGGACGAAGCTCAGCCCCAGCATTTT.

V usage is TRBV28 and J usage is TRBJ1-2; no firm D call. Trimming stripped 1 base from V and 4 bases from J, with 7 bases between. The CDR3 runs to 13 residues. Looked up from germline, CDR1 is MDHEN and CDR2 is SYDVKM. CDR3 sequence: CASSLSAVYGYTF. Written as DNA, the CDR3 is TGTGCCAGCAGTTTATCGGCGGTCTATGGCTACACCTTC.

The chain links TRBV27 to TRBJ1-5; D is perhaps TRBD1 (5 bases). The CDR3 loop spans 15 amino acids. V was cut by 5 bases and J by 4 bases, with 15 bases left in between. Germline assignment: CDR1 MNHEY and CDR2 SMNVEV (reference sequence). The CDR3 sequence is CASSGTGTFNQPQHF. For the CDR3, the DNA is TGTGCCAGCAGTGGAACTGGGACCTTTAATCAGCCCCAGCATTTT.

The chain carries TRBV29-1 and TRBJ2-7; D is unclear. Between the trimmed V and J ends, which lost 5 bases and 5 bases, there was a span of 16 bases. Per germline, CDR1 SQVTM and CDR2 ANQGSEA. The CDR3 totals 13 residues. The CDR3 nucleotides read TGCAGCGTTACGAAAAGGTTGGATCACGAGCAGTACTTC. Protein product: CSVTKRLDHEQYF.